This record covers a single T cell receptor (beta chain). Its specificity is unknown. Germline-derived CDR1 and CDR2 are SGDLS and YYNGEE. Between the trimmed V and J ends, which lost 2 bases and 13 bases, there was a span of 16 bases. CDR3 length: 12 residues. This specimen belongs to a study of fetal regulatory T cell absence and autoimmunity. Turning to the study itself: The IPEX patients lacked clinical diabetes but had exocrine pancreas autoimmunity.

Study observations and caveats: In IPEX, the enrichment was taken to support antigen-driven autoimmunity before birth. Pancreas TCRs were oligoclonally enriched versus cord blood, some clones over 85-fold.

This was a survey-level run. Here immunoSEQ multiplex PCR was the method, and the copy in TCRdb shows in-frame clones only, minus some. The data show approximately 94,000 clones, 72% seen once. The sequence derives from a male donor with IPEX syndrome. The J gene is TRBJ2-7, the V gene TRBV9, with D perhaps TRBD2 (6 bases). Sequencing was done on a sample of pancreas tissue. Written as DNA, the CDR3 is TGTGCCAGCAGCGTCGGGACTTCTATGGGATACTTC. This sequence encodes CASSVGTSMGYF.